This passage covers 21 T cell receptor beta chains from one sample sequenced in a study of T cells after yellow fever vaccination. TCRdb re-derived calls from the 5' RACE reads in MiXCR, one entry per CDR3 protein. The sample lists under 600,000 distinct CDR3 sequences; roughly a fifth were seen once. Sequenced here: PBMCs, sampled about 21 days after the first yellow fever vaccination. These receptors all stem from a man aged 18 to 30 who received the YFV17D yellow fever vaccine.

Only a few counts were recorded for this clonotype. This chain connects TRBV3-1 to TRBJ2-1; 8 bases align to TRBD2. V trimming: 4 bases; J trimming: 7 bases; junction bases outside the gene matches: 18. The CDR3 extends over 18 amino acids. Germline V CDR1 and CDR2: LGHDT, YNNKEL (reference sequence). The chain's CDR3 is CASSPFPAGGGSSNEQFF. The CDR3 DNA reads TGTGCCAGCAGCCCTTTCCCAGCGGGCGGGGGGAGTAGTAATGAGCAGTTCTTC.

The chain carries TRBV6-1 and TRBJ1-1, with D unclear. This CDR3 contains 15 residues. V dropped 6 bases and J dropped 4 bases, with 18 bases sitting between them. Germline V gives CDR1 MNHNS, CDR2 SASEGT. The CDR3 DNA sequence: TGTGCCAGCAGCCTTAGAGCGGGAGGGAGCACTGAAGCTTTCTTT. As protein: CASSLRAGGSTEAFF.

The rearrangement joins TRBV12-3 or TRBV12-4 to TRBJ2-2; D remains unclear. V shed 1 base and J shed 6 bases, with 9 bases lying between them. The CDR3 has 14 amino acids. CDR3 in amino acids: CASSLEDGPGELFF. The CDR3 nucleotides read TGTGCCAGCAGTTTAGAGGATGGCCCCGGGGAGCTGTTTTTT.

The chain couples TRBV11-2 to TRBJ2-5, with 7 bases identical to TRBD1. Trimming took 4 bases from V and 2 from J; bases not matched to a gene: 19. The germline CDR1 and CDR2 sequences are SGHAT and FQNNGV. This CDR3 is 19 amino acids long. The CDR3 sequence: CASSSIFGNRGRRQETQYF. As DNA, the CDR3 is TGTGCCAGCAGCTCGATCTTCGGCAACAGGGGCCGTCGACAAGAGACCCAGTACTTC.

This clonotype was counted at least ten times. V gene TRBV7-2 combines with J gene TRBJ2-5; D ambiguous. The germline CDR1 and CDR2 sequences are SGHTA and FQGNSA. V dropped 0 bases and J dropped 2 bases, with 10 bases sitting between them. The CDR3 is 15 residues long. Here the CDR3 DNA reads TGTGCCAGCAGCTTAGCGCTAGTTCCTCAAGAGACCCAGTACTTC. It yields the protein CASSLALVPQETQYF.

Here the CDR3 reads CASSPGPDTGELFF. In nucleotides, the CDR3 is TGCGCCAGCAGCCCGGGCCCGGACACCGGGGAGCTGTTTTTT. The chain carries TRBV5-1 and TRBJ2-2; unclear D gene. Germline V gives CDR1 SGHRS, CDR2 YFSETQ. The CDR3 sequence is 14 residues long. V gave up 4 bases and J gave up 3 bases, with 10 bases separating them.

To note about this clonotype: The junction departs from the called germline gene at one end, perhaps through a read error. The rearrangement uses TRBV20-1 and TRBJ2-7, with a weak D call TRBD1 (6 bases). The CDR3 extends over 12 amino acids. Germline V gene lookup returns CDR1 DFQATT and CDR2 SNEGSKA (reference sequence). As DNA, the CDR3 is TGCAGTGCTAGGTCAGGGGCTAACGAGCAGCACTTC. It encodes CSARSGANEQHF.

The gene calls are TRBV29-1 and TRBJ2-5; D gene ambiguous. The CDR3 is 16 amino acids. Trimming took 4 bases from V and 1 from J, leaving 19 bases between them. Per the germline V gene, CDR1 is SQVTM and CDR2 is ANQGSEA. CDR3 in amino acids: CSVVPGALGSQETQYF. CDR3 nucleotides: TGCAGCGTTGTGCCAGGTGCCCTAGGAAGCCAAGAGACCCAGTACTTC.

This clonotype was recorded a few times. The V call is TRBV5-4, the J call TRBJ2-3; tentatively, D is TRBD2 (5 bases). Trimming stripped 0 bases from V and 6 bases from J, with 8 bases between. This CDR3 has 13 residues. Looked up from germline, CDR1 is SGHNT and CDR2 is YYREEE (reference sequence). CDR3 bases: TGTGCCAGCAGCTTGGAGAGGGTGGATACGCAGTATTTT. Translation gives CASSLERVDTQYF.

This clonotype was detected ten times or more. The chain links TRBV7-2 to TRBJ1-3, with 7 bases lining up with TRBD1. Germline CDR1 reads SGHTA; CDR2 reads FQGNSA. With V trimmed by 0 bases and J by 2 bases, 4 bases remained unmatched. This CDR3 comprises 16 residues. Written as DNA, the CDR3 is TGTGCCAGCAGCTTAGCCCCTCAGGGGGCTGGAAACACCATATATTTT. Translating gives CASSLAPQGAGNTIYF.

The V call is TRBV11-2, the J call TRBJ2-5, with D possibly matching TRBD2 (5 bases). Germline V lookup: CDR1 SGHAT, CDR2 FQNNGV. The CDR3 has 14 residues. V was trimmed by 4 bases and J by 6 bases, leaving 15 bases between them. The CDR3 DNA reads as TGTGCCAGCAGCTCTACTCGGGGTAGACAGACCCAGTACTTC. Protein product: CASSSTRGRQTQYF.

This clonotype showed up just a few times. J is TRBJ1-1 and V is TRBV12-3 or TRBV12-4; 7 bases align to TRBD1. Germline trimming cut 7 bases from V and 7 bases from J; bases unmatched to any gene: 9. The CDR3 is made up of 13 amino acids. CDR3 DNA: TGTGCCAGCACCCTTTGGGGACAGTTTGAAGCTTTCTTT. Protein: CASTLWGQFEAFF.

V and J are TRBV20-1 and TRBJ2-3; possible D gene TRBD1, 5 bases. The ends were cut back, 1 base at V and 6 bases at J, with 14 bases in the middle. The CDR3 loop spans 14 amino acids. CDR1 and CDR2 from the germline V gene are DFQATT and SNEGSKA (reference sequence). The CDR3 coding sequence is TGCAGTGCTAGAGTGTCAGGGCTCTTGGATACGCAGTATTTT. Its protein product is CSARVSGLLDTQYF.

In this sample, this clonotype turned up many times. The chain recombines TRBV20-1 with TRBJ2-4; 7 bases are shared with TRBD1. V shed 2 bases and J 3 bases; nucleotides not matched to a gene: 4. CDR1 is DFQATT, CDR2 SNEGSKA, per germline (reference sequence). This CDR3 has 14 amino acids. This CDR3 reads CSARYRGDKNIQYF. As DNA, the CDR3 is TGCAGTGCTAGATACAGGGGCGACAAAAACATTCAGTACTTC.

This clonotype has more than one count but fewer than ten. CDR3 DNA: TGTGCCAGCAGCGTAGAGGCTAGCGGGGAGACCCAGTACTTC. Protein: CASSVEASGETQYF. The chain has TRBV9 and TRBJ2-5; 8 positions match TRBD2. Trimming removed 0 bases from V and 5 bases from J; junction bases left unmatched: 3. CDR1 and CDR2 (germline): SGDLS, YYNGEE. The CDR3 covers 14 residues. Filled out from reference TRBV9 and TRBJ2-5, the complete variable domain reads DSGVTQTPKHLITATGQRVTLRCSPRSGDLSVYWYQQSLDQGLQFLIQYYNGEERAKGNILERFSAQQFPDLHSELNLSSLELGDSALYFCASSVEASGETQYFGPGTRLLVL.

The V gene is TRBV11-2, the J gene TRBJ2-4; D remains unclear. Trimming shortened V by 6 bases and J by 10 bases, and 19 bases separated the two germline ends. The germline CDR1 and CDR2 sequences are SGHAT and FQNNGV. CDR3 length: 14 residues. This CDR3 is CASSPLRRKFIQYF. The DNA of the CDR3 is TGTGCCAGCAGTCCCCTTCGTAGGAAATTTATTCAGTACTTC. Full variable domain (remainder filled in from reference TRBV11-2 and TRBJ2-4): EAGVAQSPRYKIIEKRQSVAFWCNPISGHATLYWYQQILGQGPKLLIQFQNNGVVDDSQLPKDRFSAERLKGVDSTLKIQPAKLEDSAVYLCASSPLRRKFIQYFGAGTRLSVL.

This clonotype has just a few counts. This chain links TRBV20-1 with TRBJ2-3; D tentatively reads TRBD1 or TRBD2 (5 bases each). The CDR3 totals 15 residues. Looked up from germline, CDR1 is DFQATT and CDR2 is SNEGSKA (reference sequence). V lost 5 bases and J 1 base, leaving 16 bases between the germline ends. CDR3 nucleotides: TGCAGTGCTCGCTATTCACGGGACCGCACAGATACGCAGTATTTT. Translated, it gives CSARYSRDRTDTQYF.

In this sample, this clonotype turned up a few times. The V call is TRBV7-2, the J call TRBJ2-1, with 9 bases matching TRBD1. This CDR3 region has 15 residues. The trim removed 7 bases at V and 3 bases at J, leaving 7 bases unmatched. CDR1 is SGHTA, CDR2 FQGNSA, per germline. The CDR3 DNA reads TGTGCCAGCAAGCCCCCGGGACAGGGCTACAATGAGCAGTTCTTC. This translates into CASKPPGQGYNEQFF. Variable domain in full (rest from reference TRBV7-2 and TRBJ2-1): GAGVSQSPSNKVTEKGKDVELRCDPISGHTALYWYRQSLGQGLEFLIYFQGNSAPDKSGLPSDRFSAERTGGSVSTLTIQRTQQEDSAVYLCASKPPGQGYNEQFFGPGTRLTVL.

J is TRBJ2-7 and V is TRBV11-2; D unclear. Germline loops: CDR1 SGHAT, CDR2 FQNNGV. The CDR3 totals 12 residues. V lost 2 bases to trimming and J lost 4 bases, with 6 bases between them. The CDR3 loop reads CASSLKRYEQYF. As DNA, the CDR3 is TGTGCCAGCAGCTTAAAAAGATACGAGCAGTACTTC.

In this sample, this clonotype turned up a few times. This chain joins TRBV29-1 and TRBJ2-6, with TRBD1 matching over 7 bases. There are 15 residues in the CDR3. The V segment lost 3 bases and the J segment 2 bases; nucleotides outside the gene matches: 4. Germline V gene data show CDR1 as SQVTM and CDR2 as ANQGSEA. The CDR3, as DNA: TGCAGCGTTGACAACAGGGGAACTGGGGCCAACGTCCTGACTTTC. The encoded protein is CSVDNRGTGANVLTF.

The chain joins TRBV27 to TRBJ1-2; 9 nucleotides line up with TRBD1. Germline CDR1 MNHEY, CDR2 SMNVEV (reference sequence). With V trimmed by 5 bases and J by 3 bases, 7 bases remained unmatched. The CDR3 runs to 15 residues. In nucleotides, the CDR3 is TGTGCCAGCAGTCCAGGGACAGGGCGGTACTATGGCTACACCTTC. Its translation: CASSPGTGRYYGYTF.